These 20 T cell receptor beta chains were sequenced from one sample in a study of Graves' ophthalmopathy and Graves' hyperthyroidism. RNA transcripts were the source from which TCR beta CDR3 regions were amplified. Investigators did first-round RT-PCR with HTBI primers, then second-round multiplex PCR. TCRdb recomputed calls from the multiplex PCR reads with MiXCR, one row per CDR3 protein. The data show about 1.2 million distinct CDR3 sequences, about 38% seen once. Sequencing used peripheral blood or thyroid tissue (not recorded which). The receptors shown here come from an adult man with Graves' hyperthyroidism.

This clonotype was found a few times. V is TRBV10-2 and J is TRBJ2-5; 10 bases are a match to TRBD2. Trimming cost V 6 bases and J 10 bases; bases outside gene matches: 17. Per germline, CDR1 WSHSY and CDR2 SAAADI. This CDR3 is built from 16 residues. The CDR3 coding sequence is TGCGCCAGCAGGGGACTAGCGCCGACCGGTATGGTGGGCCAGTACTTC. This translates into CASRGLAPTGMVGQYF.

This clonotype has at least ten counts. The V call is TRBV7-8, the J call TRBJ2-7, with TRBD2 identical over 7 bases. The CDR3 is 15 residues long. Germline V gene sequence: CDR1 SGHVS, CDR2 FQNEAQ. Trimming cost V 4 bases and J 11 bases; bases outside gene matches: 17. The CDR3 nucleotides read TGTGCCAGCAGCTCCGAGTCTGGAGCGGGGAACTTCGAGTACTTC. Its translation is CASSSESGAGNFEYF.

This clonotype was observed many times. The chain is built from TRBV6-1 and TRBJ1-2; the match to TRBD1 covers 7 bases. The trim removed 0 bases at V and 6 bases at J, leaving 4 bases unmatched. CDR1 is MNHNS, CDR2 SASEGT, per germline. The CDR3 extends over 14 amino acids. This CDR3 is CASSEAGTVDGYTF. CDR3 sequence (DNA): TGTGCCAGCAGTGAAGCAGGGACAGTGGATGGCTACACCTTC.

Comment on this clonotype: A much larger clone is a single base away; this may be a read error. The chain is built from TRBV20-1 and TRBJ1-5; D is possibly TRBD1 (6 bases). CDR1 is DFQATT, CDR2 SNEGSKA, per germline (reference sequence). V was shortened by 7 bases and J by 5 bases, with 12 bases between the two germline ends. The CDR3 spans 12 residues. The CDR3 region is CSVGDNHQPQHF. The CDR3 DNA follows: TGCAGTGTGGGGGACAACCATCAGCCCCAGCATTTT.

Only a few counts were recorded for this clonotype. This chain connects TRBV29-1 to TRBJ1-2; D call uncertain. The CDR3 totals 9 residues. Trimming cost V 5 bases and J 6 bases, with 4 bases left between them. Germline lookup yields CDR1 SQVTM and CDR2 ANQGSEA. The CDR3 protein is CSVRHGYTF. In DNA form, the CDR3 reads TGCAGCGTTCGGCATGGCTACACCTTC.

CDR3 sequence (DNA): TGTGCCAGCAGCTGGAGGGATTCTAATGAAAAACTGTTTTTT. Its protein is CASSWRDSNEKLFF. The chain couples TRBV7-9 to TRBJ1-4; no reliable D call. The V end was cut by 4 bases, the J end by 3 bases, with 9 bases between. Germline V gene lookup returns CDR1 SEHNR and CDR2 FQNEAQ (reference sequence). The CDR3 totals 14 residues.

Ten or more counts support this clonotype. The chain is built from TRBV7-9 and TRBJ1-5; no firm D call. Trimming left V 8 bases short and J 0 bases short, with 14 bases between. Germline loops: CDR1 SEHNR, CDR2 FQNEAQ (reference sequence). This CDR3 region has 15 residues. In nucleotides, the CDR3 is TGTGCCAGCGAAGATGCACGGTATAGCAATCAGCCCCAGCATTTT. The encoded protein is CASEDARYSNQPQHF.

About this clonotype itself: At one boundary the junction diverges from the germline segment, which might be a read error. This sequence joins TRBV11-2 and TRBJ1-1; tentative D call: TRBD1 (6 bases). The CDR3 has 14 residues. Per germline, CDR1 SGHAT and CDR2 FQNNGV. Here the CDR3 DNA reads TGTGCCAGCAATGCAGGGGATTCGAACACTGGAGCTTTCTTT. Amino acids: CASNAGDSNTGAFF.

This clonotype was observed many times. The chain uses TRBV7-2 and TRBJ1-2, with TRBD1 identical over 8 bases. In germline, CDR1 is SGHTA, CDR2 FQGNSA. The CDR3 sequence is 16 residues long. J lost 6 bases, V lost 7 bases, and 16 bases had no gene match. The CDR3 protein is CASIFGQGARYNGYTF. CDR3 sequence (DNA): TGTGCCAGCATTTTTGGTCAGGGGGCGCGATATAATGGCTACACCTTC. The variable domain in full, completed from reference TRBV7-2 and TRBJ1-2, reads GAGVSQSPSNKVTEKGKDVELRCDPISGHTALYWYRQSLGQGLEFLIYFQGNSAPDKSGLPSDRFSAERTGGSVSTLTIQRTQQEDSAVYLCASIFGQGARYNGYTFGSGTRLTVV.

Ten or more counts support this clonotype. The junction departs from the called germline gene at one end, perhaps through a read error. V usage is TRBV5-1 and J usage is TRBJ2-6; no firm D call. This CDR3 has 14 amino acids. Germline loops: CDR1 SGHRS, CDR2 YFSETQ. The CDR3 DNA sequence: TGTGCCAGCAGTGGTGGCTCTGGGGCCAACGTCCTGACTTTC. Translated, it gives CASSGGSGANVLTF.

This clonotype turned up a few times. The chain uses TRBV3-1 and TRBJ1-2, with D perhaps TRBD1 (6 bases). Germline CDR1 is LGHDT and CDR2 is YNNKEL (reference sequence). This CDR3 has 14 amino acids. Trimming took off 4 bases at V and 0 bases at J, with 9 bases between the two ends. The CDR3 spells CASSPGASNYGYTF. CDR3 in DNA: TGTGCCAGCAGCCCAGGGGCCTCTAACTATGGCTACACCTTC.

This clonotype was seen a handful of times. DNA of the CDR3: TGTGCCAGTAGTGAACCTGGACCGGGTCTGGTCGGGGAGCTGTTTTTT. Protein: CASSEPGPGLVGELFF. The rearrangement links TRBV19 to TRBJ2-2, with D unclear. Germline values: CDR1 LNHDA, CDR2 SQIVND (reference sequence). The CDR3 is 16 residues long. The V end lost 5 bases, the J end lost 7 bases, and 20 bases lay between the germline ends.

This sequence joins TRBV5-1 and TRBJ2-5, with D possibly TRBD1 on 6 matching bases. Germline CDR1 SGHRS, CDR2 YFSETQ. The CDR3 runs 16 residues. V was cut by 4 bases and J by 2 bases, with 18 bases left in between. The CDR3 nucleotides read TGCGCCAGCAGCAGTGCTACCAGGACAGTTCAAGAGACCCAGTACTTC. Protein product: CASSSATRTVQETQYF.

This clonotype was counted many times. In DNA form, the CDR3 reads TGTGCCAGTAGTCAAGGGACAGGGGGATCTCAGCCCCAGCATTTT. Encoded protein: CASSQGTGGSQPQHF. The chain joins TRBV19 to TRBJ1-5; 11 nucleotides align to TRBD1. The V gene's germline CDR1 is LNHDA and CDR2 SQIVND (reference sequence). J was trimmed by 6 bases and V by 5 bases; bases with no gene match: 6. CDR3 length: 15 residues.

V and J are TRBV9 and TRBJ1-2, with a possible D match to TRBD1 (6 bases). The length of the CDR3 is 14 residues. Germline CDR1 and CDR2: SGDLS and YYNGEE. Trimming stripped 3 bases from V and 8 bases from J, with 17 bases between. In nucleotides, the CDR3 is TGTGCCAGCAGCGACCAGACAGGAAGAGGAGGCTACACCTTC. Protein product: CASSDQTGRGGYTF.

This clonotype has at least ten counts. The rearrangement uses TRBV20-1 and TRBJ2-6, with a tentative D call TRBD1 (6 bases). Germline V gene data show CDR1 as DFQATT and CDR2 as SNEGSKA (reference sequence). The CDR3 extends over 15 amino acids. Trimming pared 2 bases from V and 2 bases from J, leaving 10 bases between. The chain's CDR3 is CSARRHRAGANVLTF. DNA of the CDR3: TGCAGTGCTAGAAGACACAGGGCTGGGGCCAACGTCCTGACTTTC.

In its sample, this clonotype was seen many times. The chain combines TRBV5-1 with TRBJ1-2; possible D gene TRBD1, 6 bases. CDR1 is SGHRS and CDR2 is YFSETQ in the germline V gene. This CDR3 has 15 residues. Between the trimmed V and J ends, which lost 4 bases and 6 bases, there was a span of 19 bases. The CDR3 region has the DNA TGCGCCAGCAGCACAGACCTGAACAGGGAAGATGGCTACACCTTC. Its translation is CASSTDLNREDGYTF. Full variable domain (missing parts from reference TRBV5-1 and TRBJ1-2): KAGVTQTPRYLIKTRGQQVTLSCSPISGHRSVSWYQQTPGQGLQFLFEYFSETQRNKGNFPGRFSGRQFSNSRSEMNVSTLELGDSALYLCASSTDLNREDGYTFGSGTRLTVV.

A remark on this clonotype: With a much larger clone just one base away, this may be a read error. This sequence joins TRBV7-7 and TRBJ2-2; no definite D call. Germline V gives CDR1 SSHAT, CDR2 FNYEAQ (reference sequence). This CDR3 spans 14 amino acids. The CDR3 DNA follows: TGTGCCAACAGCTTACTCCAGAACACCGGGGAGCTGTTTTTT. This encodes CANSLLQNTGELFF.

V is TRBV3-1 and J is TRBJ2-7; D uncertain. Per the germline V gene, CDR1 is LGHDT and CDR2 is YNNKEL (reference sequence). V was clipped by 5 bases and J by 3 bases, with 8 bases between them. The CDR3 covers 12 residues. CDR3 sequence reads: CASSALRYEQYF. The CDR3 nucleotides are TGTGCCAGCAGCGCCTTACGCTACGAGCAGTACTTC.

On this clonotype itself: One junction end disagrees with the germline gene, perhaps due to a read error. Here the CDR3 reads CASSPTLGVSTDTQYF. DNA for the CDR3: TGTGCCAGCAGCCCCACACTTGGGGTCTCCACAGATACGCAGTATTTT. This rearrangement joins TRBV5-1 to TRBJ2-3; D is uncertain. CDR1 is SGHRS and CDR2 is YFSETQ in the germline V gene. CDR3 length equals 16 residues.